Below are 18 T cell receptor beta chains sequenced from a single sample in a study of Graves' ophthalmopathy and Graves' hyperthyroidism. The authors amplified TCR beta CDR3 regions from RNA transcripts. An opening RT-PCR round employed HTBI primers and preceded a second-round multiplex PCR. TCRdb redid the calling of the multiplex PCR reads with MiXCR, one entry per CDR3 protein. In the table there are almost 750,000 distinct CDR3 sequences, 35% to 50% of which are singletons. The sequenced sample consisted of peripheral blood. These receptors originate from an adult man with Graves' ophthalmopathy.

This clonotype was observed a handful of times. The chain couples TRBV15 to TRBJ2-7, with TRBD1 matching 9 bases. CDR3 length: 16 amino acids. Looked up from germline, CDR1 is LNHNV and CDR2 is YYDKDF (reference sequence). V was pared by 3 bases and J by 6 bases, with 12 bases of the junction left unmatched. Here the CDR3 DNA reads TGTGCCACCAGCAGGGCCCTGGGACAGGGCTATTTCGAGCAGTACTTC. Encoded protein: CATSRALGQGYFEQYF.

The CDR3 DNA sequence: TGTGCTACAGAGGCTAGCGGGAGCTTAGATGATGAGCAGTTCTTC. This translates into CATEASGSLDDEQFF. The rearrangement joins TRBV24-1 to TRBJ2-1; 10 bases are shared with TRBD2. CDR1 and CDR2 (germline): KGHDR, SFDVKD. The CDR3 extends over 15 amino acids.

A remark on this clonotype: The junction differs from germline at one of its ends, possibly a read error. The J gene is TRBJ1-5, the V gene TRBV10-3; D call uncertain. CDR1 ENHRY and CDR2 SYGVKD come from the germline V gene. The CDR3 length is 13 residues. CDR3 sequence (DNA): TGTGCCAGCAGTTACCGGACTGCGGGGCCCCAGCATTTT. Translating gives CASSYRTAGPQHF.

This clonotype showed up just a few times. The chain links TRBV6-5 to TRBJ1-1; TRBD1 is a possible D gene (5 bases). CDR3 size: 12 residues. Germline values: CDR1 MNHEY, CDR2 SVGAGI. Trimming shortened V by 8 bases and J by 9 bases, and 16 bases separated the two germline ends. The CDR3 nucleotides are TGTGCCAGCGGGAGCAGGGCGGAACAAGCTTTCTTT. Amino acid sequence: CASGSRAEQAFF.

This clonotype was seen only a few times. V and J are TRBV6-1 and TRBJ2-7; no clear D gene. Germline CDR1 MNHNS, CDR2 SASEGT. V dropped 6 bases and J dropped 5 bases, with 20 bases sitting between them. The length of the CDR3 is 15 residues. For the CDR3, the DNA is TGTGCCAGCAGACACTCAAGGGTGGCTTGGGACGAGCAGTACTTC. Translation: CASRHSRVAWDEQYF.

As concerns this clonotype: The junction does not match germline at one end; this may be a read error. This sequence joins TRBV7-9 and TRBJ2-2, with D perhaps TRBD1 (6 bases). CDR3 length: 12 residues. CDR1 is SEHNR, CDR2 FQNEAQ, per germline (reference sequence). Written as DNA, the CDR3 is TGTGCCAGCAGCTTAGCCTCAGGGGAGCTGCTTTTT. This gives the protein CASSLASGELLF. Complete variable domain (other parts from reference TRBV7-9 and TRBJ2-2): DTGVSQNPRHKITKRGQNVTFRCDPISEHNRLYWYRQTLGQGPEFLTYFQNEAQLEKSRLLSDRFSAERPKGSFSTLEIQRTEQGDSAMYLCASSLASGELLFGEGSRLTVL.

This clonotype was observed a handful of times. V is TRBV12-3 or TRBV12-4 and J is TRBJ2-7, with D maybe TRBD1 (5 bases). The CDR3 is 14 residues long. Trimming removed 5 bases from V and 4 bases from J, with 15 bases in between. The CDR3: CASSETGTQYEQYF. The CDR3 coding sequence is TGTGCCAGCAGTGAAACAGGAACCCAGTACGAGCAGTACTTC.

This clonotype has a handful of counts. The gene calls are TRBV20-1 and TRBJ1-5; a weak D match, TRBD1 (5 bases). The germline gives CDR1 DFQATT, CDR2 SNEGSKA (reference sequence). This CDR3 is 15 amino acids long. The germline V and J ends were trimmed by 0 bases and 2 bases, with 11 bases remaining between them. The CDR3 loop is CSARDGAPGNQPQHF. DNA of the CDR3: TGCAGTGCTAGAGATGGGGCGCCGGGCAATCAGCCCCAGCATTTT.

The chain combines TRBV19 with TRBJ2-2, with a possible D match to TRBD1 (5 bases). The germline CDR1 and CDR2 sequences are LNHDA and SQIVND (reference sequence). Trimming took off 9 bases at V and 4 bases at J, with 15 bases between the two ends. The CDR3 is made up of 14 amino acids. CDR3 region: CASQRKGRTGELFF. In DNA form, the CDR3 reads TGTGCCAGCCAAAGAAAGGGGCGCACCGGGGAGCTGTTTTTT.

This chain connects TRBV6-1 to TRBJ2-6; D gene unclear. V gave up 6 bases and J gave up 3 bases, with 12 bases separating them. The CDR3 has 15 residues. CDR1 is MNHNS and CDR2 is SASEGT in the germline V gene. CDR3 DNA: TGTGCCAGCAGGGGGAAGACCGGTGGGGCCAACGTCCTGACTTTC. Translation: CASRGKTGGANVLTF.

This clonotype was counted ten times or more. This chain's CDR3 is CASSPPGQGMNTEAFF. CDR3 in DNA: TGTGCCAGCAGCCCGCCGGGACAGGGGATGAACACTGAAGCTTTCTTT. The chain couples TRBV7-9 to TRBJ1-1; 10 bases map to TRBD1. This CDR3 region has 16 residues. CDR1 and CDR2 (germline): SEHNR, FQNEAQ (reference sequence). After removal of 5 bases from V and 0 bases from J, the junction contained 6 bases not matched to a gene.

This clonotype was seen a few times. This chain connects TRBV19 to TRBJ1-4; 7 bases agree with TRBD1. The CDR3 runs to 14 residues. Germline V lookup: CDR1 LNHDA, CDR2 SQIVND (reference sequence). Losses at the gene ends were 6 bases for V and 6 bases for J; bases not matched to a gene: 7. CDR3: CASREDTGDEKLFF. As DNA, the CDR3 is TGTGCCAGTAGAGAAGATACAGGGGATGAAAAACTGTTTTTT.

The rearrangement links TRBV7-2 to TRBJ1-6, with 12 bases that match TRBD1. J lost 6 bases, V lost 5 bases, and 8 bases had no gene match. The CDR3 contains 17 residues. Germline assignment: CDR1 SGHTA and CDR2 FQGNSA. The CDR3 DNA follows: TGTGCCAGCAGCAACCCGGGACAGGGGGCGCCTAATTCACCCCTCCACTTT. Protein sequence: CASSNPGQGAPNSPLHF.

The CDR3 DNA is TGTGCCACCAGCGGGGGGGCGGAGGAGACCCAGTACTTC. The encoded protein is CATSGGAEETQYF. The chain has TRBV15 and TRBJ2-5, with a weak D call TRBD2 (7 bases). Germline assignment: CDR1 LNHNV and CDR2 YYDKDF (reference sequence). This CDR3 spans 13 amino acids. Trimming took 5 bases from V and 5 from J, leaving 12 bases between them.

The chain combines TRBV10-3 with TRBJ1-3; the match to TRBD1 covers 7 bases. The CDR3 sequence is 14 residues long. Germline V gene lookup returns CDR1 ENHRY and CDR2 SYGVKD. The trim removed 10 bases at V and 0 bases at J, leaving 6 bases unmatched. CDR3 in DNA: TGTGCCACCGCGACAGGGAGCTCTGGAAACACCATATATTTT. Residues: CATATGSSGNTIYF.

The rearrangement uses TRBV7-2 and TRBJ1-4; TRBD1 might be the D (5 bases). This CDR3 region has 13 residues. Germline CDR1 and CDR2: SGHTA and FQGNSA. V was clipped by 1 base and J by 10 bases, with 10 bases between them. The CDR3 region has the DNA TGTGCCAGCAGCTTAGGAAGGGGAGGAAAACTGTTTTTT. Amino acid sequence: CASSLGRGGKLFF.

The rearrangement uses TRBV4-2 and TRBJ1-5, with a possible D match to TRBD1 (5 bases). In germline, CDR1 is LGHNA, CDR2 YNFKEQ. Deletions cut 4 bases from V and 5 bases from J, with 12 bases between. This CDR3 has 14 residues. The CDR3 loop reads CASSPEPGYQPQHF. The CDR3 region has the DNA TGTGCCAGCAGCCCGGAGCCAGGGTATCAGCCCCAGCATTTT.

This clonotype was detected ten times or more. The chain links TRBV19 to TRBJ1-6; 7 positions agree with TRBD1. The CDR3 spans 14 residues. Germline CDR1 LNHDA, CDR2 SQIVND (reference sequence). The trim removed 7 bases at V and 9 bases at J, leaving 9 bases unmatched. As DNA, the CDR3 is TGTGCCAGTAACGACAGGGCGCGAGGTTCACCCCTCCACTTT. This encodes CASNDRARGSPLHF.